This T cell receptor (beta chain) was identified in a study of response to subunit inactivated influenza vaccine. Each CDR3 protein gets one entry after TCRdb re-called the RT-PCR reads with MiXCR. This sample has 650,000 to 700,000 distinct CDR3 sequences; around 14% occur once, and the top ten carry more than 9%. Points from the study as a whole: Few new T cells, the authors suggested, are recruited by each seasonal influenza vaccination.

Worth noting for this clonotype: Its antigen is still unknown.

CDR1 is DFQATT and CDR2 is SNEGSKA in the germline V gene (reference sequence). This CDR3 is built from 13 residues. V shed 6 bases and J 2 bases; nucleotides not matched to a gene: 6. This sequence originates from a man aged 50 or older who received an inactivated influenza vaccine. This chain joins TRBV20-1 and TRBJ2-7; 8 bases line up with TRBD1. Sample: PBMCs from blood, taken 11 to 12 days after vaccination. This chain's CDR3 is CSAPGTGPYEQYF. Here the CDR3 DNA reads TGCAGTGCCCCCGGGACAGGTCCCTACGAGCAGTACTTC.